The present T cell receptor beta chain was sequenced within a study of cytomegalovirus exposure and HLA in healthy donors. It was with 60 Vbeta and 13 Jbeta primers that the PCR ran. This table comes from immunoSEQ multiplex PCR, and its TCRdb copy is limited to in-frame clones, with some not included. The table has 100,000 to 150,000 clones, about three quarters seen once. Trimming shortened V by 1 base and J by 6 bases, and 18 bases separated the two germline ends. The CDR3 totals 16 residues. CDR1 and CDR2 (germline): SEHNR, FQNEAQ (reference sequence). Sequenced: PBMCs. This clonotype was obtained from a man aged 25-45 years in good health and CMV-seronegative. The chain recombines TRBV7-9 with TRBJ1-1, with a tentative D call TRBD1 (5 bases). This CDR3 reads CASSLVGAVGAPEAFF. In DNA, the CDR3 is TGTGCCAGCAGCTTAGTAGGGGCAGTAGGGGCCCCTGAAGCTTTCTTT.